The 24 T cell receptor beta chains presented below share a single source sample, sequenced in a study of blood T cell repertoires in COVID-19. Sequencing used immunoSEQ multiplex PCR; TCRdb keeps in-frame clones, though not all of them. The sample records more than 400,000 clones, roughly 85% being singletons. Sequencing was carried out using peripheral blood. The receptor source for this set is a human donor in a cohort sampled during active COVID-19.

V and J are TRBV28 and TRBJ2-7; 7 nucleotides agree with TRBD2. J lost 0 bases, V lost 11 bases, and 13 bases had no gene match. CDR1 and CDR2 (germline): MDHEN, SYDVKM. This CDR3 region has 15 residues. The CDR3 DNA reads as TGTGCCGGGGGATCAAGCGGGACCGACTCCTACGAGCAGTACTTC. It codes for CAGGSSGTDSYEQYF.

The V call is TRBV7-6, the J call TRBJ1-2; D unclear. This CDR3 is built from 15 residues. V was pared by 2 bases and J by 7 bases, with 17 bases between. Germline CDR1 SGHVS, CDR2 FNYEAQ. The CDR3 DNA is TGTGCCAGCAGCTTATACCGTTCGGGAGGCGGTGGCTACACCTTC. Translated, it gives CASSLYRSGGGGYTF.

V usage is TRBV6-2 or TRBV6-3 and J usage is TRBJ2-7; no clear D gene. Trimming pared 4 bases from V and 0 bases from J, leaving 4 bases between. Germline CDR1 and CDR2: MNHEY and SVGEGT. CDR3 length: 12 residues. CDR3 amino acids: CASSSRSYEQYF. The CDR3 DNA follows: TGTGCCAGCAGTTCCCGCTCCTACGAGCAGTACTTC.

The chain employs TRBV7-2 and TRBJ1-1; D possibly corresponds to TRBD1 (6 bases). The CDR3 consists of 15 residues. Germline values: CDR1 SGHTA, CDR2 FQGNSA. V shed 4 bases and J shed 4 bases, with 16 bases lying between them. In DNA, the CDR3 is TGTGCCAGCAGCTCGTGGGGCCGGGGGGCCACTGAAGCTTTCTTT. As protein: CASSSWGRGATEAFF.

This clone was recorded once. The chain joins TRBV5-8 to TRBJ1-2, with 7 bases lining up with TRBD1. The CDR3 has 15 residues. CDR1 SGHTS and CDR2 YDEGEE come from the germline V gene. The V gene end was trimmed by 1 base and the J gene end by 3 bases; junction bases not matched to a gene: 6. DNA for the CDR3: TGTGCCAGCAGCTTGAGCGGACAGGCCTACTATGGCTACACCTTC. Its protein product is CASSLSGQAYYGYTF. Combining the CDR3 with reference TRBV5-8 and TRBJ1-2 gives the whole variable domain EAGVTQSPTHLIKTRGQQATLRCSPISGHTSVYWYQQALGLGLQFLLWYDEGEERNRGNFPPRFSGRQFPNYSSELNVNALELEDSALYLCASSLSGQAYYGYTFGSGTRLTVV.

This clone showed up just a few times. The V and J genes are TRBV11-3 and TRBJ2-2; D is undetermined. This CDR3 has 14 residues. The germline V gene has CDR1 SGHNT and CDR2 YENEEA. V lost 5 bases, J lost 2 bases, and 9 bases lay in between. The CDR3 is CASSAARNTGELFF. In nucleotides, the CDR3 is TGTGCCAGCAGCGCCGCTAGAAACACCGGGGAGCTGTTTTTT. Full variable domain (missing parts from reference TRBV11-3 and TRBJ2-2): EAGVVQSPRYKIIEKKQPVAFWCNPISGHNTLYWYLQNLGQGPELLIRYENEEAVDDSQLPKDRFSAERLKGVDSTLKIQPAELGDSAVYLCASSAARNTGELFFGEGSRLTVL.

V is TRBV18 and J is TRBJ2-2, with 7 positions matching TRBD2. Per germline, CDR1 KGHSH and CDR2 LQKENI. The length of the CDR3 is 16 residues. The V segment lost 3 bases and the J segment 4 bases; nucleotides outside the gene matches: 8. In DNA form, the CDR3 reads TGTGCCAGCTCACCCCGACAAGGGAGGGGCACCGGGGAGCTGTTTTTT. This encodes CASSPRQGRGTGELFF.

The chain has TRBV30 and TRBJ2-3, with 9 bases identical to TRBD2. V lost 7 bases and J lost 4; bases outside the gene matches: 12. This CDR3 has 15 amino acids. Germline assignment: CDR1 GTSNPN and CDR2 SVGIG (reference sequence). Here the CDR3 reads CASTRLAEPPDTQYF. CDR3 coding DNA: TGTGCCTCTACTAGACTAGCGGAGCCGCCAGATACGCAGTATTTT. Full variable domain (rest looked up from reference TRBV30 and TRBJ2-3): SQTIHQWPATLVQPVGSPLSLECTVEGTSNPNLYWYRQAAGRGLQLLFYSVGIGQISSEVPQNLSASRPQDRQFILSSKKLLLSDSGFYLCASTRLAEPPDTQYFGPGTRLTVL.

This CDR3 reads CASSVDRLAYGYTF. The CDR3 DNA sequence: TGTGCCAGCAGCGTCGACAGGCTAGCCTATGGCTACACCTTC. J is TRBJ1-2 and V is TRBV5-4; tentative D call: TRBD1 (6 bases). Germline-derived CDR1 and CDR2 are SGHNT and YYREEE (reference sequence). V lost 4 bases to trimming and J lost 4 bases, with 14 bases between them. The CDR3 is made up of 14 amino acids.

This chain joins TRBV5-1 and TRBJ2-5; the D gene is possibly TRBD2 (5 bases). Trimming cost V 4 bases and J 1 base, with 14 bases left between them. Germline values: CDR1 SGHRS, CDR2 YFSETQ. CDR3 length: 15 amino acids. CDR3 in DNA: TGCGCCAGCAGCCGGGGTCGGTTGACCCAAGAGACCCAGTACTTC. Protein sequence: CASSRGRLTQETQYF.

The chain employs TRBV10-3 and TRBJ1-2, with D possibly TRBD1 on 6 matching bases. Trimming took 10 bases from V and 0 from J, leaving 12 bases between them. The germline V gene encodes CDR1 ENHRY and CDR2 SYGVKD. The CDR3 length is 13 residues. The CDR3 loop reads CATRTASNYGYTF. The CDR3 DNA sequence: TGTGCCACCCGGACAGCCTCTAACTATGGCTACACCTTC.

The J gene is TRBJ1-6, the V gene TRBV2; TRBD1 matches 7 bases. The trim removed 6 bases at V and 4 bases at J, leaving 15 bases unmatched. Germline CDR1 and CDR2: SNHLY and FYNNEI. CDR3 length: 18 residues. The CDR3 DNA sequence: TGTGCCAGCAGGGGCGGACAGGCCATTGGGGAATATAATTCACCCCTCCACTTT. Its protein is CASRGGQAIGEYNSPLHF. Together with reference TRBV2 and TRBJ1-6, the CDR3 gives the full variable domain: EPEVTQTPSHQVTQMGQEVILRCVPISNHLYFYWYRQILGQKVEFLVSFYNNEISEKSEIFDDQFSVERPDGSNFTLKIRSTKLEDSAMYFCASRGGQAIGEYNSPLHFGNGTRLTVT.

The chain joins TRBV5-1 to TRBJ2-1, with 10 nucleotides matching TRBD2. The V gene end was trimmed by 4 bases and the J gene end by 5 bases; junction bases not matched to a gene: 6. Germline CDR1 is SGHRS and CDR2 is YFSETQ. The CDR3 has 15 residues. Here the CDR3 DNA reads TGCGCCAGCAGCGCCGGGACTAGCGTGAACAATGAGCAGTTCTTC. Translation gives CASSAGTSVNNEQFF.

This rearrangement joins TRBV9 to TRBJ2-3; TRBD2 might be the D (5 bases). The germline V gene has CDR1 SGDLS and CDR2 YYNGEE. The CDR3 consists of 14 residues. The V end lost 8 bases, the J end lost 6 bases, and 19 bases lay between the germline ends. The CDR3 spells CASRPTGSLDTQYF. The CDR3 DNA is TGTGCCAGTAGACCGACGGGATCGCTGGATACGCAGTATTTT.

This clone was counted a few times. The V call is TRBV25-1, the J call TRBJ1-4, with D hard to call. Trimming shortened V by 4 bases and J by 11 bases, and 11 bases separated the two germline ends. CDR1 is MGHDK and CDR2 is SYGVNS in the germline V gene. This CDR3 is built from 12 residues. This CDR3 is CASSVSGGKLFF. In DNA, the CDR3 is TGTGCCAGCAGTGTTTCAGGCGGGAAACTGTTTTTT.

The chain is built from TRBV5-4 and TRBJ2-1; 7 bases fit TRBD2. The CDR3 length is 17 residues. Germline V lookup: CDR1 SGHNT, CDR2 YYREEE (reference sequence). Trimming at V came to 5 bases and at J to 7 bases, leaving 18 bases not matched to a gene. CDR3 residues: CASSYPGGGVRRNEQFF. The DNA for the CDR3 is TGTGCCAGCAGTTATCCCGGGGGAGGGGTGAGACGGAATGAGCAGTTCTTC.

The chain carries TRBV19 and TRBJ2-1; 11 positions match TRBD2. The germline V gene has CDR1 LNHDA and CDR2 SQIVND (reference sequence). This CDR3 is built from 16 residues. The V segment lost 4 bases and the J segment 7 bases; nucleotides outside the gene matches: 9. CDR3 residues: CASSTRLAGRGNEQFF. The CDR3 DNA follows: TGTGCCAGTAGTACCCGACTAGCGGGACGGGGAAATGAGCAGTTCTTC.

The gene calls are TRBV5-5 and TRBJ1-2; 11 bases align to TRBD1. The CDR3 totals 16 residues. Germline V lookup: CDR1 SGHKS, CDR2 YYEKEE (reference sequence). The ends lost 0 bases at V and 2 bases at J; junction bases unmatched: 3. The CDR3 DNA reads TGTGCCAGCAGCTTGGTCGGGACAGGGGGGAACTATGGCTACACCTTC. Amino acid sequence: CASSLVGTGGNYGYTF.

This clone was seen only once. The chain recombines TRBV5-8 with TRBJ1-1; 7 bases match TRBD1. Trimming at V came to 4 bases and at J to 0 bases, leaving 6 bases not matched to a gene. This CDR3 contains 15 residues. Looked up from germline, CDR1 is SGHTS and CDR2 is YDEGEE. CDR3 in DNA: TGTGCCAGCAGCCCGGGGGACAGATTGAACACTGAAGCTTTCTTT. Protein: CASSPGDRLNTEAFF. Complete variable domain (other parts from reference TRBV5-8 and TRBJ1-1): EAGVTQSPTHLIKTRGQQATLRCSPISGHTSVYWYQQALGLGLQFLLWYDEGEERNRGNFPPRFSGRQFPNYSSELNVNALELEDSALYLCASSPGDRLNTEAFFGQGTRLTVV.

The chain is built from TRBV9 and TRBJ2-1; 7 nucleotides align to TRBD1. J gave up 5 bases and V 4 bases, and 9 bases lay outside the gene matches. The CDR3 loop spans 15 amino acids. Looked up from germline, CDR1 is SGDLS and CDR2 is YYNGEE. The CDR3 DNA reads as TGTGCCAGCAGCACCAGGGGGACAGACCACAATGAGCAGTTCTTC. It encodes CASSTRGTDHNEQFF.

This clone was observed once. The V and J genes are TRBV9 and TRBJ1-2, with 7 nucleotides matching TRBD1. The length of the CDR3 is 15 residues. The junction had 8 bases not matched to a gene; V was cut back by 4 bases and J by 2 bases. CDR1 and CDR2 from the germline V gene are SGDLS and YYNGEE. In DNA, the CDR3 is TGTGCCAGCAGCTTTCGGGACAGAGTCAACTATGGCTACACCTTC. This encodes CASSFRDRVNYGYTF.

The chain has TRBV2 and TRBJ1-5; D perhaps matches TRBD1 (5 bases). The germline CDR1 and CDR2 sequences are SNHLY and FYNNEI. The CDR3 is made up of 12 amino acids. V lost 1 base to trimming and J lost 10 bases, with 8 bases between them. CDR3 in DNA: TGTGCCAGCAGTGAAGACACAGGTCCCCAGCATTTT. This sequence encodes CASSEDTGPQHF.

V is TRBV3-1 (or the pseudogene TRBV3-2) and J is TRBJ2-2, with TRBD2 identical over 9 bases. The CDR3 runs 16 residues. With 0 bases clipped from V and 5 bases from J, the junction kept 4 bases outside the gene matches. In germline, CDR1 is LGHDT, CDR2 YNNKEL (reference sequence). The CDR3 DNA is TGTGCCAGCAGCCAAGAGTCTAGCGGGAAAACCGGGGAGCTGTTTTTT. It translates to CASSQESSGKTGELFF.

This chain links TRBV12-3 or TRBV12-4 with TRBJ1-2; maybe TRBD1 (6 bases). This CDR3 comprises 12 residues. V gave up 3 bases and J gave up 4 bases, with 6 bases separating them. CDR3 bases: TGTGCCAGCAGTTTCAGGGGCTATGGCTACACCTTC. Translating gives CASSFRGYGYTF.